These T cell receptor beta chains were read from a single sample in a study of blood T cell repertoires in COVID-19. Only in-frame clones appear in the TCRdb table, and some are missing; sequencing was by immunoSEQ multiplex PCR. The data hold about 22,000 clones, with approximately 80% observed a single time. Sequencing was performed on peripheral blood. Receptor source: an elderly man with active or convalescent COVID-19. CDR3s include the opening cysteine and the closing phenylalanine or tryptophan. D genes are given only for firm matches. The size of a clone is reported for some rows only, either as once, few or many, or as a class for expanded clones.

d_gene: TRBD1; j_gene: TRBJ2-2; abundance: -; v_gene: TRBV5-1; CDR3nt: TGCGCCAGCAGCCTACCGGGACAGGGGAAAGGAACCGGGGAGCTGTTTTTT; CDR3aa: CASSLPGQGKGTGELFF
d_gene: -; j_gene: TRBJ1-4; abundance: -; v_gene: TRBV6-4; CDR3nt: TGTGCCAGCAGCCGACGGGAAGGATCTAATGAAAAACTGTTTTTT; CDR3aa: CASSRREGSNEKLFF
d_gene: -; j_gene: TRBJ2-3; abundance: -; v_gene: TRBV9; CDR3nt: TGTGCCAGCAGCGTAGAGGAGGGTCGGACCACCACAGATACGCAGTATTTT; CDR3aa: CASSVEEGRTTTDTQYF
d_gene: TRBD1; j_gene: TRBJ2-2; abundance: once; v_gene: TRBV9; CDR3nt: TGTGCCAGCAGCGCGCAGGGGGCCGGGGAGCTGTTTTTT; CDR3aa: CASSAQGAGELFF
d_gene: TRBD2; j_gene: TRBJ2-3; abundance: -; v_gene: TRBV3-1/TRBV3-2; CDR3nt: TGTGCCAGCAGCCAAGATCGGCTAGCGGGGGGAGGTACGCAGTATTTT; CDR3aa: CASSQDRLAGGGTQYF
d_gene: TRBD1; j_gene: TRBJ2-5; abundance: -; v_gene: TRBV7-6; CDR3nt: TGTGCCAGCAGCACCTACCCCCCGGGACAGGGTCCGGAGACCCAGTACTTC; CDR3aa: CASSTYPPGQGPETQYF
d_gene: -; j_gene: TRBJ2-3; abundance: -; v_gene: TRBV7-2; CDR3nt: TGTGCCAGCAGCTTAGAGGCAGGATCGGCAGATACGCAGTATTTT; CDR3aa: CASSLEAGSADTQYF
d_gene: TRBD2; j_gene: TRBJ2-7; abundance: -; v_gene: TRBV28; CDR3nt: TGTGCCAGCCTTCGGGGGGGAGGGTTATCCTACGAGCAGTACTTC; CDR3aa: CASLRGGGLSYEQYF
d_gene: -; j_gene: TRBJ2-3; abundance: -; v_gene: TRBV10-3; CDR3nt: TGTGCCATCAGGACATCACCTAGCACAGATACGCAGTATTTT; CDR3aa: CAIRTSPSTDTQYF
d_gene: -; j_gene: TRBJ2-7; abundance: -; v_gene: TRBV29-1; CDR3nt: TGCAGCGTTGAGACGGGACACGACGAGCAGTACTTC; CDR3aa: CSVETGHDEQYF
d_gene: -; j_gene: TRBJ1-2; abundance: once; v_gene: TRBV5-6; CDR3nt: TGTGCCAGCAGCTTGATGGTAGATGGCTACACCTTC; CDR3aa: CASSLMVDGYTF
d_gene: TRBD2; j_gene: TRBJ2-1; abundance: once; v_gene: TRBV7-2; CDR3nt: TGTGCCAGCAGCATAGTATCCCGGCTAGCGGGTTACAATGAGCAGTTCTTC; CDR3aa: CASSIVSRLAGYNEQFF
d_gene: TRBD1; j_gene: TRBJ2-3; abundance: -; v_gene: TRBV24-1; CDR3nt: TGTGCCACCAGTGATCCGACAGGGCACACAGATACGCAGTATTTT; CDR3aa: CATSDPTGHTDTQYF
d_gene: -; j_gene: TRBJ2-2; abundance: medium-sized; v_gene: TRBV2; CDR3nt: TGTGCCAGCAGTGAGGGGTGGCGGGGAAACACCGGGGAGCTGTTTTTT; CDR3aa: CASSEGWRGNTGELFF
d_gene: TRBD1; j_gene: TRBJ1-5; abundance: few; v_gene: TRBV27; CDR3nt: TGTGCCAGCAGTGTTCGCGGGACAGGGTGGAATCAGCCCCAGCATTTT; CDR3aa: CASSVRGTGWNQPQHF